This is a list of T cell receptor beta chains from one sample in a study of PD-1 blockade in classical Hodgkin lymphoma. Sequenced by immunoSEQ multiplex PCR; TCRdb stores in-frame clones only, minus some. The sample contains roughly 140,000 clones, around four fifths of which appear only once. The specimen was peripheral blood mononuclear cells (PBMCs), collected before the second cycle of nivolumab. These receptors were taken from a human donor with classical Hodgkin lymphoma. CDR3s include the opening cysteine and the closing phenylalanine or tryptophan. The D gene is left open where the match is weak. Clone size is given for some rows only: seen once, a few or many times, or a class if the clone is expanded.

j_gene | d_gene | abundance | v_gene | CDR3aa | CDR3nt
TRBJ2-2 | TRBD2 | NA | TRBV5-1 | CASSPERGHTGELFF | TGCGCCAGCAGCCCGGAGCGGGGTCACACCGGGGAGCTGTTTTTT
TRBJ1-2 | NA | once | TRBV6-6 | CATERGELGLRYGYTF | TGTGCCACCGAAAGAGGGGAATTGGGCTTGAGGTATGGCTACACCTTC
TRBJ1-6 | TRBD1 | NA | TRBV19 | CASSPRDRGSRNSPLHF | TGTGCCAGTAGTCCGAGGGACAGGGGTTCCCGGAATTCACCCCTCCACTTT
TRBJ2-7 | NA | NA | TRBV6-5 | CASSYGEGGYEQYF | TGTGCCAGCAGTTACGGAGAAGGCGGGTACGAGCAGTACTTC
TRBJ2-2 | NA | NA | TRBV18 | CASSPPSRINTGELFF | TGTGCCAGCTCACCACCGTCCAGGATTAACACCGGGGAGCTGTTTTTT
TRBJ1-2 | NA | NA | TRBV5-4 | CASSFLSQGYTF | TGTGCCAGCAGCTTCCTCAGTCAAGGCTACACCTTC
TRBJ2-1 | NA | NA | TRBV30 | CAWTRTDSYNEQFF | TGTGCCTGGACCAGGACAGACTCCTACAATGAGCAGTTCTTC
TRBJ2-5 | NA | NA | TRBV6-1 | CASSGGGAVETQYF | TGTGCCAGCTCCGGTGGAGGGGCGGTTGAGACCCAGTACTTC
TRBJ1-1 | NA | NA | TRBV6-1 | CASSEAHRSNTEAFF | TGTGCCAGCAGTGAAGCTCACAGATCGAACACTGAAGCTTTCTTT
TRBJ1-5 | NA | NA | TRBV19 | CATSRSLGQPQHF | TGTGCCACGTCCCGCAGCCTCGGTCAGCCCCAGCATTTT
TRBJ2-1 | TRBD2 | NA | TRBV5-1 | CASGRAGGGGNEQFF | TGCGCCAGTGGGAGGGCTGGCGGTGGCGGGAATGAGCAGTTCTTC
TRBJ2-1 | NA | few | TRBV19 | CASWRGRRHNEQFF | TGTGCCAGTTGGAGGGGCAGGAGGCATAATGAGCAGTTCTTC
TRBJ2-3 | NA | NA | TRBV19 | CASSIRADTQYF | TGTGCCAGTAGTATCCGCGCAGATACGCAGTATTTT
TRBJ1-5 | NA | NA | TRBV6-5 | CASSYYGDQPQHF | TGTGCCAGCAGTTACTATGGGGACCAGCCCCAGCATTTT
TRBJ2-5 | TRBD1 | NA | TRBV29-1 | CSAGGRETQYF | TGCAGCGCAGGGGGCCGGGAGACCCAGTACTTC
TRBJ1-2 | NA | NA | TRBV20-1 | CSARLDTDTF | TGCAGTGCTAGGCTGGACACCGACACCTTC
TRBJ2-7 | TRBD1 | NA | TRBV7-9 | CASSNRDRVYEQYF | TGTGCCAGCAGCAACCGGGACAGAGTCTACGAGCAGTACTTC
TRBJ1-2 | NA | NA | TRBV7-2 | CASSPLGDYGYTF | TGTGCCAGCAGTCCCCTGGGGGACTATGGCTACACCTTC
TRBJ2-5 | NA | few | TRBV18 | CASSLGPQETQYF | TGTGCCAGCTCACTAGGTCCGCAAGAGACCCAGTACTTC
TRBJ2-1 | TRBD2 | NA | TRBV19 | CASRLAGGLGQFF | TGTGCCAGCAGACTAGCGGGGGGGCTAGGGCAGTTCTTC
TRBJ2-3 | NA | NA | TRBV6-5 | CASSLRDTTDTQYF | TGTGCCAGCAGCCTCCGGGACACAACAGATACGCAGTATTTT
TRBJ1-5 | TRBD1 | NA | TRBV12-5 | CASETGQGARSNQPQHF | TGTGCTAGTGAAACGGGGCAGGGGGCGCGGAGCAATCAGCCCCAGCATTTT
TRBJ2-5 | NA | NA | TRBV6-5 | CASSRTPTGETQYF | TGTGCCAGCAGCAGGACCCCGACGGGAGAGACCCAGTACTTC
TRBJ1-3 | NA | NA | TRBV28 | CASMWGGNTIYF | TGTGCCAGCATGTGGGGGGGGAACACCATATATTTT
TRBJ2-3 | TRBD2 | NA | TRBV5-4 | CASSLPTSWRDTQYF | TGTGCCAGCAGCCTGCCGACTAGCTGGAGAGATACGCAGTATTTT
TRBJ1-5 | NA | NA | TRBV5-5 | CASSPGPNSNQPQHF | TGTGCCAGCAGCCCGGGGCCAAATAGCAATCAGCCCCAGCATTTT
TRBJ1-4 | NA | NA | TRBV6-6 | CASSYTRQPYYEKLFF | TGTGCCAGCAGTTACACCAGACAGCCCTATTATGAAAAACTGTTTTTT
TRBJ1-2 | TRBD1 | NA | TRBV4-2 | CASSPHSGTDYGYTF | TGTGCCAGCAGCCCCCATTCCGGGACAGACTATGGCTACACCTTC
TRBJ1-5 | TRBD1 | NA | TRBV2 | CASSGDRVQPQHF | TGTGCCAGCAGTGGGGACAGGGTTCAGCCCCAGCATTTT
TRBJ2-7 | TRBD1 | NA | TRBV5-1 | CASRVQGQAHEQYF | TGCGCCAGCCGGGTCCAAGGACAGGCTCACGAGCAGTACTTC
TRBJ1-3 | NA | NA | TRBV7-6 | CASSLAEIGQGAAGNTIYF | TGTGCCAGCAGCTTAGCGGAAATTGGGCAAGGGGCAGCTGGAAACACCATATATTTT